The TCR beta chain described here comes from a study of blood T cell repertoires in COVID-19. Original processing notes: Amplification with reference gene primers provided the estimates of nucleated cell counts. The repertoire was sequenced with immunoSEQ multiplex PCR; TCRdb's copy has only in-frame clones and lacks some. From that table come the V and J calls and clone size; the DNA was used to work out D and trimming. The data show 270,000 or so clones, approximately 83% seen once. Looked up from germline, CDR1 is SGHDN and CDR2 is FVKESK. With 1 base removed from V and 8 bases from J, the gap between germline ends came to 15 bases. This CDR3 is built from 15 residues.

The rearrangement uses TRBV14 and TRBJ1-5; a possible D gene is TRBD1 (5 bases). Sequences were obtained from peripheral blood. The source of this sequence is a woman aged 45 to 65 who had recovered from COVID-19. DNA for the CDR3: TGTGCCAGCAGCCAAGGGGACTATCCTGGTGAGCCCCAGCATTTT. It is translated as CASSQGDYPGEPQHF.